This T cell receptor (beta chain) comes out of a study of cytomegalovirus exposure and HLA in healthy donors (dated by TCRdb to 2015 to 2018). Turning to the overall study: According to an earlier analysis of a few hundred of the donors, about 170 million T cells yielded 100 million or so unique TCR beta sequences and 276 Gb of sequence data. An early release that covered 640 HLA-typed donors contained around 300 gigabases of sequencing data and 85 million to 100 million unique TCR sequences. Of the 300 to 450 genotyped donors, approximately 80% were placed in the genetic ancestry cluster associated with self-reported Caucasian donors. The study was designed to test whether signatures of past pathogen exposure could be identified by cataloging public T cell receptors. The study used immunosequencing to profile the T cell repertoires of 666 subjects and linked those repertoires to cytomegalovirus serostatus. Besides the first cohort of 500 to 700 subjects, a separate validation cohort made up of some 110 different subjects was used. The study combined high-throughput TCR immunosequencing, statistical association of individual TCRs with disease status, and machine learning to predict cytomegalovirus infection status. A later analysis re-analyzed previously published TCR beta repertoires from hundreds of donors and added high-resolution HLA genotyping to study TCR occurrence patterns. Rather than using new phenotypic data, the later analysis identified candidate immune exposures from TCR beta sequences and from how often those sequences occurred across donors. An earlier analysis of some 600 of the donors applied high-throughput TCR beta sequencing to assess whether each TCR beta V gene segment acted as functional or pseudogenic. Donor age, sex, ethnicity and CMV serostatus were collected together with the repertoire data. Genome-wide SNP genotypes for about 60% of the roughly 670 donors were used in a later genetic analysis, which treated that subset as a discovery cohort. Every repertoire in the discovery cohort had been generated on one and the same sequencing platform. Both class I and class II loci were covered by HLA typing, at four-digit resolution. Typing coverage varied by locus: 629-630 donors for A, B, C, DRB1 and DQB1; approximately 500 for DQA1; nearly 610 for DPA1; roughly 450 for DPB1. Several DR-DQ haplotypes were handled as single units for association and clustering, since linkage in the cohort was strong. Among roughly 400 genotyped donors of the cohort, an average of around 240,000 unique TCR beta nucleotide sequences were sequenced per donor, about a sixth of them non-productive.

General conclusions and limits of the study: In vitro tests confirmed that a few of the cytomegalovirus-associated TCR beta chains recognize cytomegalovirus antigens. HLA typing was unavailable for some donors at each locus, so association tests used only the typed subset. In a later genetic analysis, a missense DCLRE1C variant was associated with V-gene and J-gene trimming of TCR beta chains, and the association was replicated in an independent cohort. Most CMV-associated TCR beta chains appeared to be HLA-restricted in a later analysis, and the HLA associations seemed to be driven largely by CMV exposure. Strong co-occurrence of HLA alleles, especially DR and DQ, made assigning TCR associations to individual alleles difficult. A later genetic analysis reported fewer N-insertions in productive TCRs among donors in an Asian-associated ancestry cluster than the roughly 690-donor mean. The classifier was reported to diagnose cytomegalovirus status with high specificity and sensitivity in both the original and validation cohorts. A further reported finding was that TCR beta sequences accurately predicted the HLA-A and HLA-B alleles for most subjects in the first cohort. Linkage disequilibrium might explain the correlated functional status among segregating V segments, but an unknown experimental factor could not be ruled out. A group of highly shared sequence variants was considered likely to be a technical artifact of the sequencing pipeline. Because counts were too low, more than 15 rarely observed V segments, including chromosome 9 orphons, were excluded from the earlier analysis of around 640 of the donors. Sequencing depth was assumed to be roughly uniform across donors in the presence/absence analyses, though that assumption may not hold. Compared with equally common non-associated chains, HLA-associated TCR beta chains in a later analysis were more clonally expanded and had lower generation probabilities. In an earlier analysis of 587 of the donors, most TCR beta V segments were observed in productive rearrangements about 90% or about 30% of the time, broadly matching IMGT annotations. Some IMGT-functional V segments, including TRBV6-2 and TRBV6-3, could not be distinguished by the 87-base-pair reads and were therefore excluded. A later analysis associated around 16,000 TCR beta sequences with specific HLA alleles at a false discovery rate of 0.05. A later analysis found that TCR association rates varied across HLA loci, with DRB1 alleles showing the most associated TCRs and HLA-C alleles the fewest. According to the authors, the approach could potentially be generalized to other disease states and immunological phenotypes. Only TCR beta chains were sequenced in this cohort, and the absence of alpha or paired-chain data limited detectable features. According to a later analysis, parvovirus B19, influenza, CMV and Epstein-Barr virus appeared linked to several top co-occurrence clusters. For the cohort, immune exposure information was limited to CMV serostatus. The study gave a list of around 170 TCR beta chains associated with cytomegalovirus. Most TCR sequences were observed very rarely across donors, whereas some public TCRs were present in many individuals.

Note on this clone: No cognate antigen has been identified for it. No per-base quality is available; no much larger clone lies one base away.

Library preparation employed the immunoSEQ multiplex PCR assay. For the multiplex PCR, a mixture combining 60 forward primers for TCR Vbeta segments and 13 reverse primers for TCR Jbeta segments was used. The CDR3 region of rearranged TCR beta genes was amplified from genomic DNA with a multiplex PCR assay. The amplified TCR beta libraries were sequenced on the Illumina HiSeq System as 87-base-pair reads. As for how the authors treated the data: A later analysis tallied approximately 87 million unique TCR beta chains across the 640 or so repertoires, and around 12 million of those chains were shared by two or more donors. Raw reads were error-corrected and collapsed into unique sequences by a nearest-neighbor algorithm in which closely related sequences were merged to remove PCR and sequencing errors. Alignment of CDR3 sequences to IMGT reference sequences was used to assign V, D and J gene segments. For a sequence to be retained, a match of at least six nucleotides was required to both a V gene segment and a J gene segment. Rearrangements were classified as productive when the CDR3 lacked stop codons and remained in frame with V and J, and all other rearrangements were classified as non-productive. Following IMGT convention, CDR3 was defined as the stretch from the second conserved V-encoded cysteine to the conserved J-encoded phenylalanine. Sequences without an unambiguous match to a single V gene segment were excluded from the earlier analysis of a few hundred of the donors. In an earlier analysis of 500 to 750 of the donors, V segments were called functional above 56.7% productive rearrangements and were called segregating when the between-donor standard deviation exceeded 5%. A statistical classification framework was built for diagnosing cytomegalovirus status from the catalog of TCR beta chain sequences. A later analysis assigned V and J genes by comparing TCR nucleotide sequences with IMGT/GENE-DB human TR gene sequences. In a later analysis, CDR3 sequences and most-parsimonious VDJ recombination scenarios were assigned using the TCRdist pipeline. In a later analysis, each TCR beta chain was defined by its CDR3 amino acid sequence together with its V-gene family, and reads lacking a unique V-gene family were excluded. In a later analysis, around 600 highly shared, low-generation-probability nucleotide sequences were removed to address suspected cross-contamination and a sequencing artifact. In a later analysis, a clonal expansion index for each public chain was calculated from normalized within-repertoire ranks of inferred template counts. In a later analysis, generation probabilities were computed using a VDJ recombination model fitted to out-of-frame rearrangements, and the results were checked against IGoR. A later analysis scored TCR-TCR, TCR-HLA and TCR-CMV co-occurrence with hypergeometric tests, applying a repertoire-size bias correction to TCR pairs. False discovery rates were estimated in a later analysis by permuting HLA or CMV assignments 20 times. A later analysis grouped co-occurring TCRs with DBSCAN, adding TCRdist sequence similarity when clustering within HLA-allele-positive subsets. Repertoires with fewer than 30,000 or more than 120,000 public chains, plus five repertoires with anomalous nucleotide sharing, were excluded from co-occurrence clustering. Not all clones reach the TCRdb copy of this immuneACCESS table, which keeps in-frame sequences only. Checked studies attribute under half of the gap to unresolved V genes and leave the rest unexplained. The DNA was the basis for D and trimming; V, J and clone size are from that table. Here the sample has about 170,000 clones; more than 80% occur a single time. The top ten hold roughly 2.3% of the sample.

From its cysteine to its phenylalanine, the CDR3 spans 15 amino acids. Kept here is only the CDR3 DNA, which spans 45 bases and is read in frame from base 1. CDR1 is given as MGHRA and CDR2 as YSYEKL, both from the germline V gene. For this chain, trimming is 8 bases at the V end and 5 bases at the J end, and the number of junction bases without a gene match is 14. The cohort was made up of under 800 healthy bone marrow donors. At the time of sampling, all cohort members were nominally healthy, though unrecorded immune exposures were likely present. The donor tested CMV seronegative and was one of the 352 seronegative cohort members. A peripheral blood sample was provided by each donor, and peripheral blood mononuclear cells were used for TCR beta sequencing. The Qiagen DNeasy Blood Extraction Kit was used to extract genomic DNA from the blood cell samples.

The specimen sequenced was PBMCs. In this chain, TRBV4-1 is recombined with TRBJ1-1; a stretch of 7 junction bases matches TRBD1. The source is a male donor in good health and CMV-seronegative. The nucleotides are TGCGCCAGCTATCCTTCTGACAGGGTAGATACTGAAGCTTTCTTT. This sequence encodes CASYPSDRVDTEAFF.